This section outlines one T cell receptor beta chain sequence together with its context. Germline lookup yields CDR1 SGHRS and CDR2 YFSETQ. The J segment lost 5 bases and the V segment lost 0 bases, leaving 11 bases of the junction unmatched. This CDR3 is built from 17 residues. The source of the sample is a study of blood T cell repertoires in COVID-19. On the study more broadly: Samples came from the United States, Italy and Spain, spanning acute and convalescent COVID-19.

The method was immunoSEQ multiplex PCR; TCRdb's version includes in-frame clones alone and lacks a portion of them. Of over 250,000 clones listed, over 75% are singletons. The sequence was collected from a woman in her seventies with acute or convalescent COVID-19. This chain connects TRBV5-1 to TRBJ2-3; 8 bases match TRBD2. Specimen: peripheral blood. CDR3: CASSLVSTGGPGDTQYF. The CDR3 DNA reads TGCGCCAGCAGCTTGGTCTCGACGGGGGGGCCTGGAGATACGCAGTATTTT.